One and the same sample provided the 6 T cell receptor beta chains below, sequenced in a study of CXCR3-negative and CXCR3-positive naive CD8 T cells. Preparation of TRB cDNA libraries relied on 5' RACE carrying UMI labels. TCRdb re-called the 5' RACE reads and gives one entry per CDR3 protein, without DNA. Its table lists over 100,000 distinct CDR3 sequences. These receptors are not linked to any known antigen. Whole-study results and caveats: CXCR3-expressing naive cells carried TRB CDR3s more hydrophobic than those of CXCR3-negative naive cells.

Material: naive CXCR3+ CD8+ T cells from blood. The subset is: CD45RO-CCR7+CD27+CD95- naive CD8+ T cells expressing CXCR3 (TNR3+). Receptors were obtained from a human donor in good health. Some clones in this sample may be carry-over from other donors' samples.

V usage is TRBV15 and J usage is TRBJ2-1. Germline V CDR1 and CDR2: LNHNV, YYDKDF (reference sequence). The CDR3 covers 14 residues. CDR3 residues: CATSRDLTRNEQFF.

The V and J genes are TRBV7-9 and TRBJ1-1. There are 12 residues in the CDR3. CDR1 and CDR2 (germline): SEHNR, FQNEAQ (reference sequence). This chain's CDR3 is CASRPSGFEAFF. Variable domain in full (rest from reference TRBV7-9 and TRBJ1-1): DTGVSQNPRHKITKRGQNVTFRCDPISEHNRLYWYRQTLGQGPEFLTYFQNEAQLEKSRLLSDRFSAERPKGSFSTLEIQRTEQGDSAMYLCASRPSGFEAFFGQGTRLTVV.

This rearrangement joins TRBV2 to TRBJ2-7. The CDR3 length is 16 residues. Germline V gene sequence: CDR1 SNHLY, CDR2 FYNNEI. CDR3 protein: CASSDLIRETRDEQYF.

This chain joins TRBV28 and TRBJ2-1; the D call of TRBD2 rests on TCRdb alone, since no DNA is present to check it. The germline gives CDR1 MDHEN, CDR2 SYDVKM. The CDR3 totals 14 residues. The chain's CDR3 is CASSLGGSRNEQFF.

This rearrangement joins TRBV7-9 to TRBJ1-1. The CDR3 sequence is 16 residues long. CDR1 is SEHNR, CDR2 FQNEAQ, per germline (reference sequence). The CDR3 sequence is CASSTPVVGWDTEAFF.

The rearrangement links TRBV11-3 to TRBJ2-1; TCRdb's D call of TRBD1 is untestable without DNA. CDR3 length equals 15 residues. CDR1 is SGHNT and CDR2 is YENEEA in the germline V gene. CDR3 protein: CASSSGQNFYNEQFF.